This TCR beta chain was recorded in a study of T cell clonotyping in hematopoietic cell transplantation (dated by TCRdb to the early 2020s). Regarding the study in general: Recipient samples taken before transplant were obtained following cytoreduction. Patients were recruited between September 2015 and January 2017 and followed until September 2020 or death. In the study, approximately 140 blood samples were gathered from 35 consecutive transplant recipients and their related donors.

In light of the paper, this sample's time point label describes: recipient sample about 28 days before transplant, after cytoreduction. Blood samples were obtained from recipients approximately 28 days before transplant and at days 30, 100 and 180 after transplant. Nuclei Lysis Solution was used to extract genomic DNA from fresh or cryopreserved unfractionated peripheral blood mononuclear cells. As to this clone: It has no known antigen specificity. Base qualities were left out, and no much larger clone turns up one base away.

Paper-wide results and their limitations: Only a small fraction of recipient repertoires overlapped donor repertoires, with over 95% appearing de novo at the given depth. Inverse Simpson Index values from donors and from recipients before transplant predicted broader TCR repertoire diversity after transplant. The sample size was limited, and CD4 and CD8 repertoire contributions could not be separated because cells were not sorted. A decrease in recipient TCR diversity was observed after transplant, and a progressive increase in pathologically expanded clonotypes was seen from day 30 to day 180.

The immunoSEQ assay, a bias-controlled multiplex PCR with V- and J-specific primers, was used to amplify TCR beta CDR3 regions from genomic DNA. In a second PCR step, a proprietary barcode and Illumina adapter sequences were attached to the CDR3 amplicons. CDR3 libraries were sequenced on an Illumina MiSeq instrument. As for how the authors treated the data: Export and quality control were done with immunoSEQ Analyzer 3.0, while downstream analyses used R Bioconductor and Immunarch. Only productive rearrangements in the normalized downsampled data set went into calculating the repertoire metrics. In the normalized cohort, a clonotype counted as pathologically expanded if the clonotype was larger than 5 templates. The Inverse Simpson Index served as the measure of repertoire diversity. The non-normalized data set was used for CMV-specificity analyses so that all clonotypes could be captured. In its TCRdb copy, this immuneACCESS table keeps in-frame sequences only and misses some clones. Where compared with another copy, unresolved V genes explain less than half of these, and the others have no known cause. V and J calls and clone size follow that table, whereas D and trimming were derived from the DNA. In all, the sample holds tens of thousands of clones, and 90% to 97% of those were seen once. The biggest ten clones account for 1.5% to 2% of the sample.

The sequencing used peripheral blood mononuclear cells, collected before stem cell transplant. The TCR sequence derives from a woman in her fifties or sixties with acute myeloid leukemia. Some clones in this sample may be carry-over from other donors' samples.

The nucleotide sequence reads TGTGCCAGCAGAACAGGGGGCAATGAAGCTTTCTTT. This gives the protein CASRTGGNEAFF. The sequence joins TRBV7-9 to TRBJ1-1; 9 bases in the middle match TRBD1. Trimming leaves V shorter by 6 bases and J shorter by 7 bases, with the junction holding 3 bases beyond the gene matches. The CDR3 spans 12 residues, from the cysteine through the phenylalanine. Only the CDR3 portion is preserved as DNA: 36 bases, with reading frame beginning at the first base. Taken from the germline V gene (reference sequence), the CDR1 and CDR2 loops are SEHNR and FQNEAQ.